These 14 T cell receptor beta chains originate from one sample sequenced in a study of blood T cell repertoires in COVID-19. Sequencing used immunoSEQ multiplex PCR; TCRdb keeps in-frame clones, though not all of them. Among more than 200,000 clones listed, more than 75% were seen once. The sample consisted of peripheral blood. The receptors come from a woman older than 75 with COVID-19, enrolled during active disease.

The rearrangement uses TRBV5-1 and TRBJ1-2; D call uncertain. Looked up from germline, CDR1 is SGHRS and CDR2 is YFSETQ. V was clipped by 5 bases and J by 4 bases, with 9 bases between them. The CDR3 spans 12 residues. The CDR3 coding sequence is TGCGCCAGCAGTGCTAACAGCTATGGCTACACCTTC. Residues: CASSANSYGYTF.

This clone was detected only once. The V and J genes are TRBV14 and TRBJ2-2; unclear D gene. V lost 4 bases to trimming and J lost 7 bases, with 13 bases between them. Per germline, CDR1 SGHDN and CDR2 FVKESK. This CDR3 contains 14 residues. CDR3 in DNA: TGTGCCAGCAGCCGGCAGGTACAAGTCGGGGAGCTGTTTTTT. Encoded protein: CASSRQVQVGELFF.

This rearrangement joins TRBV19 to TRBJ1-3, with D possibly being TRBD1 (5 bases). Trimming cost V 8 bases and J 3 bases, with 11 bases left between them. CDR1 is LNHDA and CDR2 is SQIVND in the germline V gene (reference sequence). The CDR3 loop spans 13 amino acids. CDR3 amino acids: CASPGTDGNTIYF. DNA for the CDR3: TGTGCCAGTCCCGGGACTGATGGAAACACCATATATTTT.

CDR3 region: CASSPEWGRGGYEKLFF. The CDR3 bases are TGTGCCAGCAGCCCCGAATGGGGGCGGGGGGGATATGAAAAACTGTTTTTT. The chain is built from TRBV7-6 and TRBJ1-4, with D perhaps matching TRBD1 (6 bases). Between the trimmed V and J ends, which lost 5 bases and 6 bases, there was a span of 22 bases. The length of the CDR3 is 17 residues. Germline CDR1 SGHVS, CDR2 FNYEAQ.

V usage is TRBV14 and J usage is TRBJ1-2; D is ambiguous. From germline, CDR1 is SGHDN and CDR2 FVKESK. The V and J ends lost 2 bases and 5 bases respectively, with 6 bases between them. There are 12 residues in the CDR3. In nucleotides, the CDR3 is TGTGCCAGCAGCCAACAGGATTATGGCTACACCTTC. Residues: CASSQQDYGYTF.

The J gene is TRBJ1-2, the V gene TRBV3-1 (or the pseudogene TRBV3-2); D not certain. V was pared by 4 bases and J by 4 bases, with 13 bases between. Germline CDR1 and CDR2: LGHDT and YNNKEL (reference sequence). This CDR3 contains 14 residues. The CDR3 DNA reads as TGTGCCAGCAGCCCAGCGAGAGGAAGCTATGGCTACACCTTC. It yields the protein CASSPARGSYGYTF.

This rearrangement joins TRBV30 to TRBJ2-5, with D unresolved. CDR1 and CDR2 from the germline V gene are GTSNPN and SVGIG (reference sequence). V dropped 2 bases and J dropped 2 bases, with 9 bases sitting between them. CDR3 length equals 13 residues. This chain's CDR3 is CAWSPRFQETQYF. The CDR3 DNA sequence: TGTGCCTGGAGTCCGCGCTTTCAAGAGACCCAGTACTTC.

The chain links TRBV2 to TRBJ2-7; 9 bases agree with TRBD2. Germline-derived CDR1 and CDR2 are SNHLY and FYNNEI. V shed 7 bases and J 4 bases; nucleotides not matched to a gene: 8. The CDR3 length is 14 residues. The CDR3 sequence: CASKSSGGIYEQYF. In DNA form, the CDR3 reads TGTGCCAGCAAAAGCAGCGGGGGGATATACGAGCAGTACTTC.

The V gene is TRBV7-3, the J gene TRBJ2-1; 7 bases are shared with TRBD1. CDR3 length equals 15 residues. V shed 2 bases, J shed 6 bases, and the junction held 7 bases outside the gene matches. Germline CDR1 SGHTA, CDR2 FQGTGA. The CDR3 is CASSLFGQATNEQFF. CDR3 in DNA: TGTGCCAGCAGCTTATTCGGACAGGCGACCAATGAGCAGTTCTTC.

The CDR3 reads CASSTAAITNTEAFF. DNA for the CDR3: TGTGCCAGCTCCACCGCGGCCATAACGAACACTGAAGCTTTCTTT. The chain employs TRBV18 and TRBJ1-1, with D hard to call. Germline V gives CDR1 KGHSH, CDR2 LQKENI. V was trimmed by 6 bases and J by 1 base, leaving 15 bases between them. This CDR3 has 15 amino acids.

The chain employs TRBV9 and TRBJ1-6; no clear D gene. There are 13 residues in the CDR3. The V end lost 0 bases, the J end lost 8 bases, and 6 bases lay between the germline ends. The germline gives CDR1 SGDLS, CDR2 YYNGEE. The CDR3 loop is CASSVGRDSPLHF. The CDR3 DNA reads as TGTGCCAGCAGCGTAGGGAGGGATTCACCCCTCCACTTT. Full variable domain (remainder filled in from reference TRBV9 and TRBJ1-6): DSGVTQTPKHLITATGQRVTLRCSPRSGDLSVYWYQQSLDQGLQFLIQYYNGEERAKGNILERFSAQQFPDLHSELNLSSLELGDSALYFCASSVGRDSPLHFGNGTRLTVT.

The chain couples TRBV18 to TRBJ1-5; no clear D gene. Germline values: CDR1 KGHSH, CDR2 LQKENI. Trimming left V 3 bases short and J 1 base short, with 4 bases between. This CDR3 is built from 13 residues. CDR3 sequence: CASSPASNQPQHF. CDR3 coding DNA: TGTGCCAGCTCACCGGCCAGCAATCAGCCCCAGCATTTT. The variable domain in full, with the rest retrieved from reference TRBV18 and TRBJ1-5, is NAGVMQNPRHLVRRRGQEARLRCSPMKGHSHVYWYRQLPEEGLKFMVYLQKENIIDESGMPKERFSAEFPKEGPSILRIQQVVRGDSAAYFCASSPASNQPQHFGDGTRLSIL.

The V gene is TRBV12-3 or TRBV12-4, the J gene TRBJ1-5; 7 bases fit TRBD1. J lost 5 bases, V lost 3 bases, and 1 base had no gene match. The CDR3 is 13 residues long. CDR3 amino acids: CASSLTGYQPQHF. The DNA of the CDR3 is TGTGCCAGCAGTTTGACAGGGTATCAGCCCCAGCATTTT.

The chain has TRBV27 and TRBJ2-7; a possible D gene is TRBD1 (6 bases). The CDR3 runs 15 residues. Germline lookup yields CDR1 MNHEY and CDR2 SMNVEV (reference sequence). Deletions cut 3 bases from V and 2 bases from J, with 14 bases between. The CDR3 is CASSFTAGDTYEQYF. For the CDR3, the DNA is TGTGCCAGCAGTTTCACGGCAGGGGACACCTACGAGCAGTACTTC.